Sequencing of this TCR beta chain was carried out in a study of T cell responses to AZD1222 COVID-19 vaccine. The CDR3 totals 14 residues. CDR1 is GTSNPN, CDR2 SVGIG, per germline (reference sequence). V lost 6 bases, J lost 2 bases, and 11 bases lay in between. The method was immunoSEQ multiplex PCR; TCRdb's version includes in-frame clones alone and lacks a portion of them. The data show fewer than 200,000 clones, 92% seen once. Specimen: peripheral blood, collected on day 0 of AZD1222 vaccination. This chain connects TRBV30 to TRBJ1-6; D uncertain. This clonotype was obtained from an adult in good health. Here the CDR3 reads CACQRVAYNSPLHF. In DNA form, the CDR3 reads TGTGCCTGCCAAAGGGTGGCCTATAATTCACCCCTCCACTTT.